This T cell receptor (beta chain) was sequenced in a study of blood T cell repertoires in COVID-19. Overall study context: PBMCs, B-cell-depleted T cells, or T cells provided the cDNA or gDNA that made up the material.

V dropped 4 bases and J dropped 1 base, with 13 bases sitting between them. The germline CDR1 and CDR2 sequences are KGHSH and LQKENI. CDR3 length: 16 residues. How the authors handled the data: Estimated nucleated cell counts came from reference gene primer amplification. Clones were sequenced by immunoSEQ multiplex PCR, and TCRdb holds only the in-frame ones, with some missing. V and J calls plus clone size are reproduced from that table; the DNA served to infer D and trimming. This table holds fewer than 250,000 clones, approximately 90% found once. Sequencing was performed on peripheral blood. The sequence was obtained from a man in his 60s with COVID-19, enrolled during active disease. The chain recombines TRBV18 with TRBJ2-2, with D possibly being TRBD2 (5 bases). The CDR3 sequence: CASSLTRDLNTGELFF. The CDR3 DNA sequence: TGTGCCAGCTCACTTACACGGGATCTGAACACCGGGGAGCTGTTTTTT.